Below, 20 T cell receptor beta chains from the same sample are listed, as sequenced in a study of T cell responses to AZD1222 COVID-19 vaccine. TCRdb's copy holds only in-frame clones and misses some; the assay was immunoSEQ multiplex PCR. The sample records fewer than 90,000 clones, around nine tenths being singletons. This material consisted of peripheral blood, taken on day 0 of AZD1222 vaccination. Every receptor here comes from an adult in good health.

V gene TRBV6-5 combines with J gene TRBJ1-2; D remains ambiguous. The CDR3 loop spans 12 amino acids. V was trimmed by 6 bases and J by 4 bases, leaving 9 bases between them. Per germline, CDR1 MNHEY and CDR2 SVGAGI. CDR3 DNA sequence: TGTGCCAGCAGGAGGAGCGCCTATGGCTACACCTTC. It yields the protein CASRRSAYGYTF.

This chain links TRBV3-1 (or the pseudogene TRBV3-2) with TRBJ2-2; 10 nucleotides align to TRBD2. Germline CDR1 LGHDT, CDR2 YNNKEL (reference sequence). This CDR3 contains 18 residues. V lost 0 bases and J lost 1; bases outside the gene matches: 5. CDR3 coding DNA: TGTGCCAGCAGCCAAGAGGTCGGACTAGCGGTGAACACCGGGGAGCTGTTTTTT. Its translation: CASSQEVGLAVNTGELFF.

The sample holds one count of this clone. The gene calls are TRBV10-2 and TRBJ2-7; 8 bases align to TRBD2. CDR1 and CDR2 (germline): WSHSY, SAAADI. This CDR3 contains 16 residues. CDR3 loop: CATSQLRGGSSYEQYV. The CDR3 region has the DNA TGCGCCACCAGTCAACTCCGCGGGGGGAGCTCCTACGAGCAGTACGTC.

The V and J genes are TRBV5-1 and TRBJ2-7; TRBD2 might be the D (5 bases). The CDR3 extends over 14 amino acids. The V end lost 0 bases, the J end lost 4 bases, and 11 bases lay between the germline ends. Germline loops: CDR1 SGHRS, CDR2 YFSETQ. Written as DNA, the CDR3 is TGCGCCAGCAGCTTGGTGGGTAGCGCGTACGAGCAGTACTTC. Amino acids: CASSLVGSAYEQYF.

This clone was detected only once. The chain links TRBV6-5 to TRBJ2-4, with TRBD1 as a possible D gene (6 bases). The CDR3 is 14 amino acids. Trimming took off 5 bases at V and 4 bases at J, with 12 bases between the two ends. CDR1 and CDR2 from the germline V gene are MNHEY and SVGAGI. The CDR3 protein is CASSRGQQKNIQYF. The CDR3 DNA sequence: TGTGCCAGCAGTCGCGGACAGCAGAAAAACATTCAGTACTTC.

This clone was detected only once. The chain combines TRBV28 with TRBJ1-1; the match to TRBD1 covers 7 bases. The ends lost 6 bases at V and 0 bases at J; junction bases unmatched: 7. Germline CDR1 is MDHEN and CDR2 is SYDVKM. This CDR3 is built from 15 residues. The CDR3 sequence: CASRVAGGVNTEAFF. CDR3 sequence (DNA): TGTGCCAGCAGGGTGGCAGGGGGGGTGAACACTGAAGCTTTCTTT. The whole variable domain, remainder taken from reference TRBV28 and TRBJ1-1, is DVKVTQSSRYLVKRTGEKVFLECVQDMDHENMFWYRQDPGLGLRLIYFSYDVKMKEKGDIPEGYSVSREKKERFSLILESASTNQTSMYLCASRVAGGVNTEAFFGQGTRLTVV.

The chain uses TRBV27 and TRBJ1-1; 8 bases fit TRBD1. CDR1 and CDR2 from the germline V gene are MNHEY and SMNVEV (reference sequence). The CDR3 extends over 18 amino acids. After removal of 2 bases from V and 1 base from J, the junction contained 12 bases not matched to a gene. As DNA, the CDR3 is TGTGCCAGCAGTTTAGGGTCGGGCAGGGGGCTGAGGAACACTGAAGCTTTCTTT. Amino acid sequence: CASSLGSGRGLRNTEAFF.

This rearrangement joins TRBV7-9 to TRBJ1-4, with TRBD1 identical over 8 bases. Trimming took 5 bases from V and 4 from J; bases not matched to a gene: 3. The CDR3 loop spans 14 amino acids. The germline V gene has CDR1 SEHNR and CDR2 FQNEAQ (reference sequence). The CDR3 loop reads CASSPTGGNEKLFF. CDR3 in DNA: TGTGCCAGCAGCCCCACAGGGGGTAATGAAAAACTGTTTTTT. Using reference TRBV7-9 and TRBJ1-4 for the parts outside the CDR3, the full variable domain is DTGVSQNPRHKITKRGQNVTFRCDPISEHNRLYWYRQTLGQGPEFLTYFQNEAQLEKSRLLSDRFSAERPKGSFSTLEIQRTEQGDSAMYLCASSPTGGNEKLFFGSGTQLSVL.

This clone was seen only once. The CDR3 DNA is TGTGCCAGCAGCTCCCAGTTGAGGGGGGTCTTTAATGAGCAGTTCTTC. This codes for CASSSQLRGVFNEQFF. The V call is TRBV5-4, the J call TRBJ2-1; D assignment may be TRBD1 or TRBD2 (6 bases each). V dropped 3 bases and J dropped 7 bases, with 20 bases sitting between them. CDR1 and CDR2 (germline): SGHNT, YYREEE (reference sequence). CDR3 length equals 16 residues.

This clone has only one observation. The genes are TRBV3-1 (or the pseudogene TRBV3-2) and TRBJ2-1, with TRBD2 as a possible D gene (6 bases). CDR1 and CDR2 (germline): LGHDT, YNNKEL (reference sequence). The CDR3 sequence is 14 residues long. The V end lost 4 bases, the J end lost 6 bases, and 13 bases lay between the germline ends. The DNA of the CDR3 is TGTGCCAGCAGCCGGCGGGACGGACTCAATGAGCAGTTCTTC. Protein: CASSRRDGLNEQFF.

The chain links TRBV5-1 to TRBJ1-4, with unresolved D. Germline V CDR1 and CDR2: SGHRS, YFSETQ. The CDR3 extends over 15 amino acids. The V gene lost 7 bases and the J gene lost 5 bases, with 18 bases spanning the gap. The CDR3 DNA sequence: TGCGCCAGCTCGGACTGGACCGGTGGAAATGAAAAACTGTTTTTT. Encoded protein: CASSDWTGGNEKLFF.

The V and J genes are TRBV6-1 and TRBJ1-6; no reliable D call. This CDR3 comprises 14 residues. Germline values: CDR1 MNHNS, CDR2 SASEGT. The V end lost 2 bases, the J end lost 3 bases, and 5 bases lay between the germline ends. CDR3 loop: CASSELDYNSPLHF. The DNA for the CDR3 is TGTGCCAGCAGTGAACTGGACTATAATTCACCCCTCCACTTT.

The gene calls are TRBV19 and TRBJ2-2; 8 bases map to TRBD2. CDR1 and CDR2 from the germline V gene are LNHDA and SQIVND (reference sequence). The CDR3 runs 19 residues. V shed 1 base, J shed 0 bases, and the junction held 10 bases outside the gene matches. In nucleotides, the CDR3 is TGTGCCAGTAGTATAGGCCGACTAGCGCGCCCTTCGAACACCGGGGAGCTGTTTTTT. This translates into CASSIGRLARPSNTGELFF.

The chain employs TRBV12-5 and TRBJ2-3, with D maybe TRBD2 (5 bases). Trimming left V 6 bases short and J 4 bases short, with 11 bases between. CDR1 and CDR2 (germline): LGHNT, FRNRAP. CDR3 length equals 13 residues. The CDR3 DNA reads TGTGCTAGTGGCAAGAAACTAGCAGATACGCAGTATTTT. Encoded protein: CASGKKLADTQYF.

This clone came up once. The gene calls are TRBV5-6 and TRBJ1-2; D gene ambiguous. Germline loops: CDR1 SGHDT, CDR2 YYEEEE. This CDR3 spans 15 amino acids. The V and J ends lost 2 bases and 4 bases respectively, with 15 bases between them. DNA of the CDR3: TGTGCCAGCAGCTTCTTTTCCAGGTCGTCCTATGGCTACACCTTC. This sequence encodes CASSFFSRSSYGYTF.

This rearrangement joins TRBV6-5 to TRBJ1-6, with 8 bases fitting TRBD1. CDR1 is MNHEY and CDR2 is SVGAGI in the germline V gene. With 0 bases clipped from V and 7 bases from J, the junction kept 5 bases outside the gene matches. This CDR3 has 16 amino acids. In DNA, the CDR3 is TGTGCCAGCAGTTACTCGACAGGGGCTGGGAATTCACCCCTCCACTTT. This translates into CASSYSTGAGNSPLHF.

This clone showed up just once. The chain's CDR3 is CASSTLPGRDEQYV. DNA for the CDR3: TGTGCCAGCAGTACCCTGCCAGGGCGAGACGAGCAGTACGTC. V gene TRBV28 combines with J gene TRBJ2-7; TRBD1 is a possible D gene (5 bases). The CDR3 is 14 amino acids. Germline V gives CDR1 MDHEN, CDR2 SYDVKM. Between the trimmed V and J ends, which lost 5 bases and 5 bases, there was a span of 16 bases.

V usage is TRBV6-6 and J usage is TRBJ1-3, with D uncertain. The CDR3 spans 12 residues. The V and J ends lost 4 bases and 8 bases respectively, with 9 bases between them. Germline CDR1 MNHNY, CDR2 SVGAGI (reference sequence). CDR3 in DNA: TGTGCCAGCAGTTCCGGGGAGGACACCATATATTTT. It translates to CASSSGEDTIYF.

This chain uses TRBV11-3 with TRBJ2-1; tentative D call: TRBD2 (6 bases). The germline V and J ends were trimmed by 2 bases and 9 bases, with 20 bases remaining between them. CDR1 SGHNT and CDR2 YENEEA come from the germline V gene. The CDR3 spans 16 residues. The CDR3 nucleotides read TGTGCCAGCAGCTTACGCCCGGGAGCCGCGTCCGGTGAGCAGTTCTTC. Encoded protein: CASSLRPGAASGEQFF.

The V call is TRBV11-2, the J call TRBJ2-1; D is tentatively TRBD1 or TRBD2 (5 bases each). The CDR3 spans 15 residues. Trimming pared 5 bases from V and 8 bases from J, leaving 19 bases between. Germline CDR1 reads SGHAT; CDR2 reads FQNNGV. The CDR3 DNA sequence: TGTGCCAGCAGCGCCGACGGGACGGTGAACGATGAGCAGTTCTTC. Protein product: CASSADGTVNDEQFF.